These T cell receptor beta chains were read from a single sample in a study of blood T cell repertoires in COVID-19. Method: immunoSEQ multiplex PCR; TCRdb's copy keeps in-frame clones and lacks some. Of about 200,000 clones in the sample, roughly 90% were seen once. What was sequenced was peripheral blood. These receptors all stem from a man aged 35-49 years with acute or convalescent COVID-19. Each CDR3 is given without its conserved first and last residue. The listing skips clone size in some rows; elsewhere it reads once, few, many or a size class.

clone size | V gene | CDR3 protein
. | TRBV27 | ASSFRQGYSTEAF
. | TRBV4-2 | ASSQDEAGGLPQY
. | TRBV18 | ASSQLETGTEAF
. | TRBV12-3/TRBV12-4 | ASRGEAETQY
. | TRBV27 | ASSFRASGTYEQY
. | TRBV5-4 | ASSPTDATNEKLF
. | TRBV18 | ASSPGGNTIY
. | TRBV2 | ASSERTGQETQY
. | TRBV30 | AWSAGQGFSEQY
. | TRBV12-3/TRBV12-4 | ASSLGQGIGYT
. | TRBV5-4 | ASSAGTGGGTEAF
. | TRBV5-1 | ASSLEGAAGNTIY
once | TRBV7-3 | ASSQTLQETQY
. | TRBV15 | ATSRELTEPSGNTIY
. | TRBV5-1 | ASSEAGTGGAETQY
. | TRBV7-8 | ASSLQRGLRTGELF
once | TRBV7-9 | ASSLPGQGWAGELF
. | TRBV6-5 | ASSYGWQGVAF
. | TRBV14 | ASSQEAGAYGYT
. | TRBV5-4 | ASSLQSAGGRNEQF
. | TRBV30 | AWSVRTGPFANTGELF
. | TRBV5-4 | ASVTQGANTEAF
. | TRBV27 | ASSLFGGQFSYNEQF